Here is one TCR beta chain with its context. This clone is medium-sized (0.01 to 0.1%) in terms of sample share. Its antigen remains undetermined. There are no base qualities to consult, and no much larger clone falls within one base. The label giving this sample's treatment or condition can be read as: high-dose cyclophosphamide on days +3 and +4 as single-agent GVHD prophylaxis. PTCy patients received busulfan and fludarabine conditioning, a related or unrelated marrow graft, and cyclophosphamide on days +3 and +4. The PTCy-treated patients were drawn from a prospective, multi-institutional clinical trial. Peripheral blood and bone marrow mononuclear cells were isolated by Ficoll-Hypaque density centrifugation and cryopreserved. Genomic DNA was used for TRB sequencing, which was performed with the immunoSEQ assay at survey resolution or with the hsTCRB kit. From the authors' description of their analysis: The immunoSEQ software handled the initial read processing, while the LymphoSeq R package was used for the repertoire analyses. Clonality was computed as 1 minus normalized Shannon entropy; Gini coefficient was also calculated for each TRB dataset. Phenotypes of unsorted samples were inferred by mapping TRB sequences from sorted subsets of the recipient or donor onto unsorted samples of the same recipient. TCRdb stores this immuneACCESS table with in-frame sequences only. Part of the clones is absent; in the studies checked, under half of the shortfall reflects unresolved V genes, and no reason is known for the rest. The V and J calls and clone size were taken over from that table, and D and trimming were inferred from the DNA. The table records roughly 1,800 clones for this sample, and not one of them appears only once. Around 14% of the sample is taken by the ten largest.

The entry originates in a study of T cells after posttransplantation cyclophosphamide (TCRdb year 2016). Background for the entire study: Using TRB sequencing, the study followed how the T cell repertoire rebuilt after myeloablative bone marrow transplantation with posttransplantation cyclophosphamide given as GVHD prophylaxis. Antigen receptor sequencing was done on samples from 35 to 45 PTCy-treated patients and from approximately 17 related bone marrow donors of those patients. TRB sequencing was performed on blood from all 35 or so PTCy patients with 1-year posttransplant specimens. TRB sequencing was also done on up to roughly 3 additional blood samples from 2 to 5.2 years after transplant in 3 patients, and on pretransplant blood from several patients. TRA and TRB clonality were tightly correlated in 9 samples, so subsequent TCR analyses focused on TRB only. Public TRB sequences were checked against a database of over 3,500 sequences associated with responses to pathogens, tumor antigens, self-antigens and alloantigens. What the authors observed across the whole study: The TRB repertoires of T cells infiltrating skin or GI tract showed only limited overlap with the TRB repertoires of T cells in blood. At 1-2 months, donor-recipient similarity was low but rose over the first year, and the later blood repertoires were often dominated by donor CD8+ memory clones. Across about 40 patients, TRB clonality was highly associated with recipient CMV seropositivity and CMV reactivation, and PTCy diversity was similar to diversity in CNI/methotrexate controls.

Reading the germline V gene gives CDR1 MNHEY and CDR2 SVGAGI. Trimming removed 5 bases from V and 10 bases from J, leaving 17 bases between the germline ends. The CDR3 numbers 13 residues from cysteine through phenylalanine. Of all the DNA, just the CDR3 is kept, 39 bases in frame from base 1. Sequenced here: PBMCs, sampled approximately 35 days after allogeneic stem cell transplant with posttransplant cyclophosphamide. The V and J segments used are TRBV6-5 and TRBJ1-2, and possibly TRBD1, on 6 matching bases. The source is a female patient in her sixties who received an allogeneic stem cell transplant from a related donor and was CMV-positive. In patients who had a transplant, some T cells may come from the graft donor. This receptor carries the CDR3 CASSPGGRGDYTF. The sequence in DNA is TGTGCCAGCAGTCCGGGGGGCAGGGGTGACTACACCTTC.